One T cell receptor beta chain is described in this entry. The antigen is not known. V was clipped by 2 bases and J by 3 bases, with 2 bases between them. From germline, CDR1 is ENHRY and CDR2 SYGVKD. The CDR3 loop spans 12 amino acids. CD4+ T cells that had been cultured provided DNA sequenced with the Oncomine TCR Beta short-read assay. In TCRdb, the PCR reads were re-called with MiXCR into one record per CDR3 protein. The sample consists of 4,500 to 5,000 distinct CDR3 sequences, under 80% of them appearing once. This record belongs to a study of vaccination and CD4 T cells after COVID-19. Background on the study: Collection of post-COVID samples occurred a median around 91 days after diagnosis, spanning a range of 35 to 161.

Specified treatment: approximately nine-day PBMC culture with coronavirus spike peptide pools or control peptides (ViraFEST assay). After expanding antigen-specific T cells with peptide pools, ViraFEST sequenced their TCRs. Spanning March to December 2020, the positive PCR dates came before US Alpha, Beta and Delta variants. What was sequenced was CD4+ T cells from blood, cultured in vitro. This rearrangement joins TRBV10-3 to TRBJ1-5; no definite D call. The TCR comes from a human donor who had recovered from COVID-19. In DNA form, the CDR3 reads TGTGCCATCAGTGAGACCAATCAGCCCCAGCATTTT. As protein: CAISETNQPQHF.